The 30 T cell receptor beta chains presented below share a single source sample, sequenced in a study of blood T cell repertoires in COVID-19. The repertoire was sequenced with immunoSEQ multiplex PCR; TCRdb's copy has only in-frame clones and lacks some. The sample carries hundreds of thousands of clones, 85% to 90% recorded once. Sequencing input: peripheral blood. These receptors all stem from a woman aged 18-29 years with acute or convalescent COVID-19.

V and J are TRBV6-4 and TRBJ2-3, with 13 bases fitting TRBD2. The germline CDR1 and CDR2 sequences are MRHNA and SNTAGT. The CDR3 is 17 residues long. J lost 4 bases, V lost 5 bases, and 9 bases had no gene match. The CDR3 loop reads CASSTVGTSGAPDTQYF. The CDR3 bases are TGTGCCAGCAGTACAGTGGGGACTAGCGGGGCACCAGATACGCAGTATTTT.

The chain joins TRBV5-8 to TRBJ2-7, with a tentative D call TRBD1 (6 bases). The germline V gene encodes CDR1 SGHTS and CDR2 YDEGEE. Deletions cut 2 bases from V and 2 bases from J, with 11 bases between. The CDR3 is 14 residues long. The CDR3 coding sequence is TGTGCCAGCAGCTTCGGGACACCCACCTACGAGCAGTACTTC. It translates to CASSFGTPTYEQYF.

The V and J genes are TRBV5-1 and TRBJ2-5, with D perhaps TRBD2 (5 bases). CDR3 length: 16 residues. Germline V gives CDR1 SGHRS, CDR2 YFSETQ. The ends were cut back, 7 bases at V and 3 bases at J, with 22 bases in the middle. In DNA form, the CDR3 reads TGCGCCAGCGAAGGAACCGCTCGGGATGGTGAAGAGACCCAGTACTTC. It yields the protein CASEGTARDGEETQYF.

Details on this clone: The sample holds other DNA sequences that translate to the same CDR3. The chain joins TRBV18 to TRBJ2-5, with D perhaps matching TRBD1 (5 bases). Looked up from germline, CDR1 is KGHSH and CDR2 is LQKENI. Trimming took off 3 bases at V and 5 bases at J, with 10 bases between the two ends. This CDR3 spans 13 amino acids. CDR3 in amino acids: CASSPQGRETQYF. DNA of the CDR3: TGTGCCAGCTCACCCCAGGGAAGGGAGACCCAGTACTTC.

V is TRBV27 and J is TRBJ1-2; 7 nucleotides match TRBD1. Germline values: CDR1 MNHEY, CDR2 SMNVEV (reference sequence). There are 13 residues in the CDR3. J was trimmed by 2 bases and V by 6 bases; bases with no gene match: 3. The CDR3 region is CASSVRGNYGYTF. The CDR3 DNA follows: TGTGCCAGCAGCGTCAGGGGGAACTATGGCTACACCTTC.

A single count supports this clone. V is TRBV10-3 and J is TRBJ2-7; 7 positions match TRBD2. CDR3 size: 11 residues. Germline CDR1 ENHRY, CDR2 SYGVKD. Germline trimming cut 8 bases from V and 5 bases from J; bases unmatched to any gene: 3. The CDR3 DNA reads as TGTGCCATCGGGAGGGCAGACGAGCAGTACTTC. Its translation is CAIGRADEQYF.

The J gene is TRBJ1-3, the V gene TRBV6-2 or TRBV6-3; no definite D call. Germline V lookup: CDR1 MNHEY, CDR2 SVGEGT. The V end was cut by 8 bases, the J end by 0 bases, with 11 bases between. The CDR3 is made up of 14 amino acids. The DNA of the CDR3 is TGTGCCAGCGGCCTAAGGAGCTCTGGAAACACCATATATTTT. Its protein is CASGLRSSGNTIYF.

The chain has TRBV7-3 and TRBJ1-1; maybe TRBD1 (6 bases). CDR3 length: 14 residues. V gave up 2 bases and J gave up 2 bases, with 9 bases separating them. Germline CDR1 and CDR2: SGHTA and FQGTGA. The CDR3 DNA reads TGTGCCAGCAGCTTAGAGGGGGACAACACTGAAGCTTTCTTT. Residues: CASSLEGDNTEAFF.

A single count supports this clone. This chain joins TRBV28 and TRBJ1-5; 11 bases line up with TRBD1. CDR3 length: 17 amino acids. V lost 1 base and J lost 3; bases outside the gene matches: 5. Germline CDR1 is MDHEN and CDR2 is SYDVKM. The CDR3 region is CASSLLGTGGTNQPQHF. The CDR3 nucleotides read TGTGCCAGCAGTTTATTGGGGACAGGGGGTACCAATCAGCCCCAGCATTTT.

Remarks on this clone: Other DNA sequences in the sample encode the same CDR3. V and J are TRBV18 and TRBJ2-2; D is perhaps TRBD1 (5 bases). The V end lost 3 bases, the J end lost 6 bases, and 8 bases lay between the germline ends. The CDR3 spans 13 residues. Germline lookup yields CDR1 KGHSH and CDR2 LQKENI. The CDR3 loop is CASSPQGAGELFF. CDR3 nucleotides: TGTGCCAGCTCACCCCAGGGCGCCGGGGAGCTGTTTTTT.

This chain links TRBV19 with TRBJ1-5; 8 nucleotides agree with TRBD1. V was pared by 7 bases and J by 5 bases, with 13 bases of the junction left unmatched. The CDR3 is made up of 16 amino acids. Per the germline V gene, CDR1 is LNHDA and CDR2 is SQIVND (reference sequence). The CDR3 spells CASTPGQGEDYQPQHF. For the CDR3, the DNA is TGTGCCAGTACCCCAGGACAGGGAGAGGACTATCAGCCCCAGCATTTT.

This chain links TRBV19 with TRBJ1-2; 9 positions agree with TRBD1. The trim removed 9 bases at V and 6 bases at J, leaving 14 bases unmatched. The V gene's germline CDR1 is LNHDA and CDR2 SQIVND (reference sequence). The CDR3 sequence is 15 residues long. The CDR3 sequence is CASHRDRDEVNGYTF. The CDR3 DNA sequence: TGTGCCAGCCACCGGGACAGGGATGAGGTAAATGGCTACACCTTC. The entire variable domain, with the rest obtained from reference TRBV19 and TRBJ1-2, is as follows: DGGITQSPKYLFRKEGQNVTLSCEQNLNHDAMYWYRQDPGQGLRLIYYSQIVNDFQKGDIAEGYSVSREKKESFPLTVTSAQKNPTAFYLCASHRDRDEVNGYTFGSGTRLTVV.

The chain joins TRBV27 to TRBJ2-7; 10 bases match TRBD1. The CDR3 length is 15 residues. Germline V gene lookup returns CDR1 MNHEY and CDR2 SMNVEV (reference sequence). Trimming at V came to 5 bases and at J to 0 bases, leaving 4 bases not matched to a gene. The CDR3 nucleotides are TGTGCCAGCAGTAGGACAGGGGGACACTCCTACGAGCAGTACTTC. Protein sequence: CASSRTGGHSYEQYF.

Only one count was recorded for this clone. The rearrangement uses TRBV6-5 and TRBJ2-7; possible D gene TRBD1, 5 bases. The CDR3 has 13 amino acids. Germline CDR1 and CDR2: MNHEY and SVGAGI. Trimming left V 11 bases short and J 2 bases short, with 16 bases between. CDR3 sequence reads: CAGTWGRAYEQYF. In nucleotides, the CDR3 is TGTGCCGGCACGTGGGGCAGGGCCTACGAGCAGTACTTC.

This chain connects TRBV29-1 to TRBJ2-2; D gene ambiguous. The CDR3 covers 13 residues. V lost 4 bases and J 3 bases, leaving 9 bases between the germline ends. In germline, CDR1 is SQVTM, CDR2 ANQGSEA. CDR3: CSVVFPDTGELFF. CDR3 nucleotides: TGCAGCGTTGTTTTCCCGGACACCGGGGAGCTGTTTTTT.

V usage is TRBV6-5 and J usage is TRBJ1-1, with D tentatively TRBD1 (5 bases). Trimming stripped 8 bases from V and 10 bases from J, with 20 bases between. Per germline, CDR1 MNHEY and CDR2 SVGAGI. There are 13 residues in the CDR3. This chain's CDR3 is CASFGGGANSAFF. The CDR3 nucleotides read TGTGCCAGCTTCGGGGGAGGGGCCAACTCAGCTTTCTTT.

The V gene is TRBV5-6, the J gene TRBJ1-2; no clear D gene. V gave up 2 bases and J gave up 0 bases, with 8 bases separating them. This CDR3 has 14 residues. Germline V lookup: CDR1 SGHDT, CDR2 YYEEEE. The CDR3 DNA follows: TGTGCCAGCAGCTTTGCAACAGCTAACTATGGCTACACCTTC. Protein product: CASSFATANYGYTF.

The chain combines TRBV12-5 with TRBJ1-4; 9 bases are a match to TRBD1. The CDR3 covers 16 residues. The germline V gene encodes CDR1 LGHNT and CDR2 FRNRAP. The ends lost 0 bases at V and 6 bases at J; junction bases unmatched: 5. CDR3 residues: CASGLVSTGGYEKLFF. The CDR3 nucleotides read TGTGCTAGTGGTTTGGTTTCGACAGGGGGATATGAAAAACTGTTTTTT. Using reference TRBV12-5 and TRBJ1-4 for the parts outside the CDR3, the full variable domain is DARVTQTPRHKVTEMGQEVTMRCQPILGHNTVFWYRQTMMQGLELLAYFRNRAPLDDSGMPKDRFSAEMPDATLATLKIQPSEPRDSAVYFCASGLVSTGGYEKLFFGSGTQLSVL.

The rearrangement joins TRBV6-5 to TRBJ2-7; D is perhaps TRBD1 or TRBD2 (5 bases each). With 10 bases removed from V and 3 bases from J, the gap between germline ends came to 19 bases. CDR3 length: 14 residues. Germline CDR1 MNHEY, CDR2 SVGAGI. The CDR3 spells CATSGGIRDYEQYF. DNA for the CDR3: TGTGCCACCAGCGGTGGGATCAGGGACTACGAGCAGTACTTC.

The chain employs TRBV13 and TRBJ1-4; D uncertain. Germline CDR1 PRHDT, CDR2 FYEKMQ (reference sequence). Trimming removed 5 bases from V and 4 bases from J, with 14 bases in between. There are 15 residues in the CDR3. The CDR3 DNA reads as TGTGCCAGCAGCGAGGGATTTTCTGGTAATGAAAAACTGTTTTTT. Translated: CASSEGFSGNEKLFF.

The chain joins TRBV5-1 to TRBJ1-1, with D possibly TRBD1 on 6 matching bases. From germline, CDR1 is SGHRS and CDR2 YFSETQ. The germline V and J ends were trimmed by 7 bases and 1 base, with 14 bases remaining between them. This CDR3 has 14 amino acids. The CDR3 bases are TGCGCCAGCTATCCGGACAGACCGAACACTGAAGCTTTCTTT. Its translation: CASYPDRPNTEAFF.

V and J are TRBV6-6 and TRBJ1-1; D is unclear. The CDR3 consists of 13 residues. In germline, CDR1 is MNHNY, CDR2 SVGAGI (reference sequence). V was trimmed by 8 bases and J by 4 bases, leaving 14 bases between them. The CDR3 DNA reads TGTGCCAGCGCGCTAATGAGAGGCACTGAAGCTTTCTTT. Its translation: CASALMRGTEAFF.

This chain connects TRBV12-3 or TRBV12-4 to TRBJ1-5; 9 bases align to TRBD1. CDR3 length: 12 amino acids. V gave up 6 bases and J gave up 7 bases; unmatched junction bases: 1. The CDR3 DNA reads as TGTGCCAGCAGCACAGGGGGCCAGCCCCAGCATTTT. This codes for CASSTGGQPQHF.

This clone was recorded once. This chain joins TRBV19 and TRBJ1-4; TRBD1 agrees at 7 bases. V was clipped by 9 bases and J by 8 bases; unmatched bases: 9. Germline V gene data show CDR1 as LNHDA and CDR2 as SQIVND (reference sequence). CDR3 length: 13 residues. This CDR3 is CASLTGEEEKLFF. The DNA of the CDR3 is TGTGCCAGCCTAACAGGGGAGGAGGAAAAACTGTTTTTT.

V and J are TRBV7-9 and TRBJ1-1; a weak D match, TRBD1 (6 bases). The CDR3 is made up of 16 amino acids. V lost 2 bases to trimming and J lost 1 base, with 14 bases between them. Looked up from germline, CDR1 is SEHNR and CDR2 is FQNEAQ (reference sequence). DNA for the CDR3: TGTGCCAGCAGCTTAAACCCTACAGGGTCGAACACTGAAGCTTTCTTT. Its protein is CASSLNPTGSNTEAFF.

This clone has a single count. The chain employs TRBV24-1 and TRBJ2-3, with D possibly being TRBD2 (6 bases). CDR1 and CDR2 from the germline V gene are KGHDR and SFDVKD. This CDR3 is built from 16 residues. Trimming shortened V by 1 base and J by 4 bases, and 14 bases separated the two germline ends. CDR3: CATSDFGTSLADTQYF. The CDR3 region has the DNA TGTGCCACCAGTGATTTCGGGACTTCCCTCGCAGATACGCAGTATTTT.

V is TRBV30 and J is TRBJ1-3, with TRBD1 as a possible D gene (6 bases). The germline gives CDR1 GTSNPN, CDR2 SVGIG (reference sequence). Trimming shortened V by 0 bases and J by 2 bases, and 8 bases separated the two germline ends. This CDR3 region has 14 residues. CDR3 in DNA: TGTGCCTGGAGTGTTGGGGGCCCTGGAAACACCATATATTTT. Translated: CAWSVGGPGNTIYF.

V usage is TRBV19 and J usage is TRBJ1-5; D is possibly TRBD1 (5 bases). Germline CDR1 is LNHDA and CDR2 is SQIVND (reference sequence). V was pared by 3 bases and J by 4 bases, with 13 bases between. CDR3 length equals 15 residues. The CDR3 region has the DNA TGTGCCAGTAGTATCGCAGGGTTTCGAAATCAGCCCCAGCATTTT. Translation: CASSIAGFRNQPQHF.

This clone has a handful of counts. The gene calls are TRBV6-2 or TRBV6-3 and TRBJ1-5, with D hard to call. Germline V CDR1 and CDR2: MNHEY, SVGEGT. V was pared by 2 bases and J by 3 bases, with 8 bases between. The CDR3 loop spans 14 amino acids. The CDR3 protein is CASSYAQANQPQHF. CDR3 nucleotides: TGTGCCAGCAGTTACGCGCAGGCCAATCAGCCCCAGCATTTT.

The J gene is TRBJ1-1, the V gene TRBV5-4; maybe TRBD1 (5 bases). V was shortened by 4 bases and J by 5 bases, with 18 bases between the two germline ends. Germline V CDR1 and CDR2: SGHNT, YYREEE (reference sequence). CDR3 size: 15 residues. CDR3 DNA sequence: TGTGCCAGCAGCCTTCCTCGGCGCGGGGGGACTGAAGCTTTCTTT. The encoded protein is CASSLPRRGGTEAFF.